The 26 T cell receptor beta chains presented below share a single source sample, sequenced in a study of OX40 agonist ivuxolimab in advanced cancers. Library method: the immunoSEQ multiplex PCR assay. TCRdb's version of the immuneACCESS table is confined to in-frame rearrangements and falls short of the full clone set. An unresolved V gene accounts for under half of the shortfall where checked; the remainder is of unknown origin. This sample is represented by over 70,000 clones; roughly 83% of them were singletons. The leading ten clones occupy 6.5% to 7.5% of the sample. The specimen was CD4+ or CD8+ T cells sorted from blood, collected in a trial of the OX40 agonist ivuxolimab. These receptors were collected from an adult with an advanced solid tumor such as melanoma, head and neck, liver or kidney cancer.

This chain's CDR3 is CASSPTGGFGNSPLHF. Here the CDR3 DNA reads TGTGCCAGCTCCCCGACAGGGGGCTTCGGTAATTCACCCCTCCACTTT. The chain uses TRBV18 and TRBJ1-6; 10 bases align to TRBD1. Losses at the gene ends were 6 bases for V and 6 bases for J; bases not matched to a gene: 8. Germline CDR1 is KGHSH and CDR2 is LQKENI. The CDR3 sequence is 16 residues long.

This chain links TRBV27 with TRBJ2-3; 11 bases agree with TRBD1. V lost 8 bases, J lost 5 bases, and 9 bases stayed unmatched. Per germline, CDR1 MNHEY and CDR2 SMNVEV (reference sequence). The CDR3 covers 15 residues. The CDR3: CASGKDRGQEDTQYF. CDR3 sequence (DNA): TGTGCCAGCGGGAAGGACAGGGGGCAGGAAGATACGCAGTATTTT.

The rearrangement joins TRBV6-1 to TRBJ1-5; D not resolved. V was cut by 5 bases and J by 6 bases, with 14 bases left in between. The CDR3 has 14 amino acids. Per germline, CDR1 MNHNS and CDR2 SASEGT. The CDR3 here is CASSPLASSQPQHF. CDR3 nucleotides: TGTGCCAGCAGTCCGCTAGCGAGTAGTCAGCCCCAGCATTTT.

The V and J genes are TRBV7-9 and TRBJ2-2; either TRBD1 or TRBD2 may supply D (5 bases each). Trimming shortened V by 1 base and J by 4 bases, and 13 bases separated the two germline ends. Germline CDR1 is SEHNR and CDR2 is FQNEAQ (reference sequence). This CDR3 has 16 amino acids. Here the CDR3 DNA reads TGTGCCAGCAGCTTAGGCCCACCGGGGCCCACCGGGGAGCTGTTTTTT. It specifies CASSLGPPGPTGELFF.

This clone has more than one count but fewer than ten. This chain connects TRBV9 to TRBJ1-2; possibly TRBD1 for D (5 bases). Germline loops: CDR1 SGDLS, CDR2 YYNGEE. The V end was cut by 2 bases, the J end by 5 bases, with 13 bases between. The CDR3 is made up of 14 amino acids. The CDR3 region has the DNA TGTGCCAGCAGCGTGGACACGGACCATTATGGCTACACCTTC. Translating gives CASSVDTDHYGYTF.

The table lists this clone with a count of one. The chain recombines TRBV7-2 with TRBJ1-2, with D unclear. This CDR3 is 14 amino acids long. From germline, CDR1 is SGHTA and CDR2 FQGNSA. The ends were cut back, 1 base at V and 3 bases at J, with 9 bases in the middle. The CDR3 sequence: CASSLEALHYGYTF. The CDR3, as DNA: TGTGCCAGCAGCTTAGAAGCCCTCCACTATGGCTACACCTTC.

This rearrangement joins TRBV7-2 to TRBJ2-3, with 10 nucleotides matching TRBD1. Trimming took 5 bases from V and 6 from J; bases not matched to a gene: 8. Germline CDR1 SGHTA, CDR2 FQGNSA. CDR3 length: 15 residues. CDR3 nucleotides: TGTGCCAGCAGCGCCCGGGACAGGGGCGCCGATACGCAGTATTTT. This translates into CASSARDRGADTQYF.

The chain recombines TRBV11-1 with TRBJ2-7; D is unclear. The CDR3 has 12 residues. Germline V gives CDR1 SGHAT, CDR2 FQDESV (reference sequence). Trimming removed 4 bases from V and 2 bases from J, with 6 bases in between. CDR3 loop: CASSSFTYEQYF. The CDR3, as DNA: TGTGCCAGCAGCTCCTTTACCTACGAGCAGTACTTC. Full variable domain (rest looked up from reference TRBV11-1 and TRBJ2-7): EAEVAQSPRYKITEKSQAVAFWCDPISGHATLYWYRQILGQGPELLVQFQDESVVDDSQLPKDRFSAERLKGVDSTLKIQPAELGDSAMYLCASSSFTYEQYFGPGTRLTVT.

This chain links TRBV18 with TRBJ1-1; a possible D gene is TRBD1 (6 bases). The germline gives CDR1 KGHSH, CDR2 LQKENI. This CDR3 is built from 12 residues. Trimming removed 4 bases from V and 6 bases from J, with 9 bases in between. CDR3 loop: CASSHREAEAFF. The CDR3 nucleotides read TGTGCCAGCTCACACAGGGAGGCTGAAGCTTTCTTT. Based on the CDR3 plus reference TRBV18 and TRBJ1-1, the full variable domain is NAGVMQNPRHLVRRRGQEARLRCSPMKGHSHVYWYRQLPEEGLKFMVYLQKENIIDESGMPKERFSAEFPKEGPSILRIQQVVRGDSAAYFCASSHREAEAFFGQGTRLTVV.

The gene calls are TRBV7-2 and TRBJ2-1; 14 bases map to TRBD2. The CDR3 has 19 residues. Germline-derived CDR1 and CDR2 are SGHTA and FQGNSA. After removal of 6 bases from V and 7 bases from J, the junction contained 17 bases not matched to a gene. CDR3 protein: CASRSTGLAGVSRGNEQFF. The DNA for the CDR3 is TGTGCCAGCAGATCGACGGGACTAGCGGGAGTATCGAGGGGAAATGAGCAGTTCTTC.

The DNA of the CDR3 is TGTGCCAGCAGGCATAGCAAGGGAAACACCATATATTTT. Its protein product is CASRHSKGNTIYF. V gene TRBV7-3 combines with J gene TRBJ1-3; D uncertain. V lost 6 bases, J lost 4 bases, and 10 bases lay in between. This CDR3 is built from 13 residues. Germline values: CDR1 SGHTA, CDR2 FQGTGA.

A single count supports this clone. The genes are TRBV5-8 and TRBJ2-3; no firm D call. CDR3 size: 12 residues. Germline assignment: CDR1 SGHTS and CDR2 YDEGEE. Trimming removed 1 base from V and 3 bases from J, with 3 bases in between. This chain's CDR3 is CASSLRTDTQYF. As DNA, the CDR3 is TGTGCCAGCAGCTTGAGGACAGATACGCAGTATTTT.

The CDR3 spells CASSPKAGEGVEAFF. The CDR3 DNA reads as TGTGCCAGCTCACCAAAGGCAGGGGAAGGGGTTGAAGCTTTCTTT. V and J are TRBV18 and TRBJ1-1; D possibly corresponds to TRBD1 (6 bases). With 2 bases removed from V and 7 bases from J, the gap between germline ends came to 17 bases. CDR1 is KGHSH, CDR2 LQKENI, per germline. The CDR3 has 15 amino acids.

This clone was observed a single time. V usage is TRBV5-4 and J usage is TRBJ2-2, with 12 bases that match TRBD2. CDR1 and CDR2 (germline): SGHNT, YYREEE (reference sequence). This CDR3 has 17 amino acids. Germline trimming cut 0 bases from V and 4 bases from J; bases unmatched to any gene: 4. The CDR3 DNA reads TGTGCCAGCAGCTTGGTTCTAGCGGGGGGGCCCACCGGGGAGCTGTTTTTT. Residues: CASSLVLAGGPTGELFF.

The V gene is TRBV7-8, the J gene TRBJ2-1; 15 nucleotides line up with TRBD2. CDR3 size: 22 residues. CDR1 and CDR2 (germline): SGHVS, FQNEAQ. With V trimmed by 1 base and J by 0 bases, 13 bases remained unmatched. The CDR3 DNA reads TGTGCCAGCAGCTTAGGAGGACTAGCGGGAGGGCTATACGTCAGCTCCTACAATGAGCAGTTCTTC. Its translation: CASSLGGLAGGLYVSSYNEQFF. Together with reference TRBV7-8 and TRBJ2-1, the CDR3 gives the full variable domain: GAGVSQSPRYKVAKRGQDVALRCDPISGHVSLFWYQQALGQGPEFLTYFQNEAQLDKSGLPSDRFFAERPEGSVSTLKIQRTQQEDSAVYLCASSLGGLAGGLYVSSYNEQFFGPGTRLTVL.

V is TRBV4-1 and J is TRBJ1-6, with 8 bases lining up with TRBD1. Germline values: CDR1 MGHRA, CDR2 YSYEKL. This CDR3 region has 19 residues. Trimming at V came to 0 bases and at J to 0 bases, leaving 7 bases not matched to a gene. The CDR3 spells CASSQEDRGPSSYNSPLHF. The CDR3 nucleotides are TGCGCCAGCAGCCAAGAAGACAGGGGCCCTAGCTCCTATAATTCACCCCTCCACTTT.

The V and J genes are TRBV5-1 and TRBJ2-1; 9 bases align to TRBD1. Germline CDR1 is SGHRS and CDR2 is YFSETQ. This CDR3 has 13 amino acids. V dropped 5 bases and J dropped 4; count of bases not matched to a gene: 1. The CDR3 bases are TGCGCCAGCAGGGACAGGGGTTACAATGAGCAGTTCTTC. It encodes CASRDRGYNEQFF. The entire variable domain, with the rest obtained from reference TRBV5-1 and TRBJ2-1, is as follows: KAGVTQTPRYLIKTRGQQVTLSCSPISGHRSVSWYQQTPGQGLQFLFEYFSETQRNKGNFPGRFSGRQFSNSRSEMNVSTLELGDSALYLCASRDRGYNEQFFGPGTRLTVL.

This clone came up once. This chain joins TRBV7-2 and TRBJ2-7, with D maybe TRBD2 (5 bases). CDR1 and CDR2 from the germline V gene are SGHTA and FQGNSA. Trimming shortened V by 4 bases and J by 0 bases, and 10 bases separated the two germline ends. The CDR3 has 14 amino acids. CDR3 nucleotides: TGTGCCAGCAGCTCCCTGGGGAGCTCCTACGAGCAGTACTTC. It is translated as CASSSLGSSYEQYF.

J is TRBJ2-5 and V is TRBV12-1; TRBD1 is taken as the D call from the table, unchecked against the DNA. TRBV12-1 counts as a pseudogene. CDR3 length equals 17 residues. The CDR3 region is CASSFHPDRGRQETQYF. The CDR3 DNA sequence: TGTGCCAGCAGCTTCCACCCGGACAGGGGGCGGCAAGAGACCCAGTACTTC.

This sequence joins TRBV12-5 and TRBJ2-1, with 12 bases aligning to TRBD2. The J segment lost 7 bases and the V segment lost 1 base, leaving 2 bases of the junction unmatched. The germline V gene has CDR1 LGHNT and CDR2 FRNRAP. The CDR3 extends over 15 amino acids. Here the CDR3 DNA reads TGTGCTAGTGGTTTGGGACTAGCGGGAGTAAATGAGCAGTTCTTC. Its protein product is CASGLGLAGVNEQFF.

This clone was detected only a few times. The chain joins TRBV7-9 to TRBJ1-2; D possibly corresponds to TRBD1 (5 bases). CDR1 and CDR2 from the germline V gene are SEHNR and FQNEAQ (reference sequence). With 2 bases removed from V and 1 base from J, the gap between germline ends came to 11 bases. The CDR3 spans 15 residues. The DNA for the CDR3 is TGTGCCAGCAGCTTAATTGGGGACCTTAACTATGGCTACACCTTC. This translates into CASSLIGDLNYGYTF.

This chain connects TRBV7-6 to TRBJ1-5; D unclear. Trimming cost V 0 bases and J 0 bases, with 12 bases left between them. The CDR3 extends over 17 amino acids. Looked up from germline, CDR1 is SGHVS and CDR2 is FNYEAQ. CDR3: CASSLASGGDSNQPQHF. The CDR3 DNA reads as TGTGCCAGCAGCTTAGCGTCGGGAGGAGATAGCAATCAGCCCCAGCATTTT. The full variable domain, in which reference TRBV7-6 and TRBJ1-5 provide the parts outside the CDR3, is GAGVSQSPRYKVTKRGQDVALRCDPISGHVSLYWYRQALGQGPEFLTYFNYEAQQDKSGLPNDRFSAERPEGSISTLTIQRTEQRDSAMYRCASSLASGGDSNQPQHFGDGTRLSIL.

The rearrangement joins TRBV7-9 to TRBJ1-1; D uncertain. The germline V and J ends were trimmed by 5 bases and 7 bases, with 11 bases remaining between them. Germline V CDR1 and CDR2: SEHNR, FQNEAQ (reference sequence). There are 12 residues in the CDR3. The CDR3 is CASSNTANEAFF. For the CDR3, the DNA is TGTGCCAGCAGCAACACAGCCAATGAAGCTTTCTTT.

The J gene is TRBJ1-2, the V gene TRBV5-1, with unresolved D. The CDR3 runs 14 residues. CDR1 SGHRS and CDR2 YFSETQ come from the germline V gene. With 3 bases removed from V and 6 bases from J, the gap between germline ends came to 15 bases. CDR3 sequence reads: CASSSGGQEDGYTF. The CDR3 DNA reads as TGCGCCAGCAGCTCAGGAGGGCAGGAGGATGGCTACACCTTC.

The chain has TRBV7-2 and TRBJ1-5; D call uncertain. There are 16 residues in the CDR3. The germline V and J ends were trimmed by 3 bases and 0 bases, with 12 bases remaining between them. Germline V gives CDR1 SGHTA, CDR2 FQGNSA. This chain's CDR3 is CASSFRVKDSNQPQHF. In DNA, the CDR3 is TGTGCCAGCAGCTTTCGGGTCAAGGATAGCAATCAGCCCCAGCATTTT. Full variable domain (rest looked up from reference TRBV7-2 and TRBJ1-5): GAGVSQSPSNKVTEKGKDVELRCDPISGHTALYWYRQSLGQGLEFLIYFQGNSAPDKSGLPSDRFSAERTGGSVSTLTIQRTQQEDSAVYLCASSFRVKDSNQPQHFGDGTRLSIL.

V gene TRBV9 combines with J gene TRBJ2-7; TRBD2 is a possible D gene (6 bases). V was clipped by 0 bases and J by 0 bases, with 10 bases between them. This CDR3 contains 15 residues. Germline V gene lookup returns CDR1 SGDLS and CDR2 YYNGEE. The CDR3 region has the DNA TGTGCCAGCAGCGTAGGGGGCGGGAACTCCTACGAGCAGTACTTC. Translated: CASSVGGGNSYEQYF. Full variable domain (remainder filled in from reference TRBV9 and TRBJ2-7): DSGVTQTPKHLITATGQRVTLRCSPRSGDLSVYWYQQSLDQGLQFLIQYYNGEERAKGNILERFSAQQFPDLHSELNLSSLELGDSALYFCASSVGGGNSYEQYFGPGTRLTVT.